Presented here are 25 T cell receptor beta chains from one specimen sequenced in a study of identical twins (dated by TCRdb to the mid-2010s). Library preparation employed 5' RACE. The instrument given in TCRdb is Illumina HiSeq 2000. The public reads were reanalyzed by TCRdb: fastp trimming at Q25, MiXCR alignment, in-frame beta chains only. Each entry merges the rows of one CDR3 protein and shows their most common DNA and genes. This sample has roughly 750,000 distinct CDR3 sequences in its table, and approximately 21% of those were observed once. The biggest ten clones account for around 4.5% of the sample. The same sample was also studied in work on T cells expressing NK-cell markers.

The sequenced material came from PBMCs. These receptors all stem from a woman aged 18-29 years in good health.

The chain uses TRBV6-2 or TRBV6-3 and TRBJ2-5; D not resolved. The CDR3 is 12 residues long. Trimming removed 7 bases from V and 4 bases from J, with 10 bases in between. Germline CDR1 is MNHEY and CDR2 is SVGEGT. CDR3 amino acids: CASTPPSETQYF. The CDR3 region has the DNA TGTGCCAGCACCCCCCCTTCAGAGACCCAGTACTTC.

This clonotype was picked up a small number of times. The V and J genes are TRBV20-1 and TRBJ2-5; TRBD2 agrees at 13 bases. The germline gives CDR1 DFQATT, CDR2 SNEGSKA (reference sequence). Unmatched junction bases numbered 4, after V lost 7 bases and J lost 2 bases. This CDR3 is built from 14 residues. This chain's CDR3 is CSVPGLAGQETQYF. Written as DNA, the CDR3 is TGCAGTGTCCCGGGACTAGCGGGGCAAGAGACCCAGTACTTC.

The rearrangement uses TRBV5-1 and TRBJ2-2; tentative D call: TRBD2 (5 bases). Germline values: CDR1 SGHRS, CDR2 YFSETQ. Trimming removed 3 bases from V and 6 bases from J, with 9 bases in between. CDR3 length: 13 residues. This chain's CDR3 is CASSSEGPGELFF. Here the CDR3 DNA reads TGCGCCAGCAGCTCAGAGGGTCCCGGGGAGCTGTTTTTT. Looking up the rest from reference TRBV5-1 and TRBJ2-2 gives the full variable domain: KAGVTQTPRYLIKTRGQQVTLSCSPISGHRSVSWYQQTPGQGLQFLFEYFSETQRNKGNFPGRFSGRQFSNSRSEMNVSTLELGDSALYLCASSSEGPGELFFGEGSRLTVL.

V usage is TRBV5-8 and J usage is TRBJ2-4; D is undetermined. The V gene's germline CDR1 is SGHTS and CDR2 YDEGEE. V lost 2 bases and J 4 bases, leaving 10 bases between the germline ends. This CDR3 has 14 amino acids. CDR3 protein: CASSFKIFKNIQYF. The CDR3 coding sequence is TGTGCCAGCAGCTTCAAGATTTTTAAAAACATTCAGTACTTC.

V gene TRBV20-1 combines with J gene TRBJ2-7; 11 nucleotides match TRBD2. The CDR3 loop spans 15 amino acids. The trim removed 5 bases at V and 5 bases at J, leaving 11 bases unmatched. The germline V gene encodes CDR1 DFQATT and CDR2 SNEGSKA (reference sequence). The CDR3 nucleotides read TGCAGTGCTCAGACCTTTAGCGGGAGGGTCCACGAGCAGTACTTC. Residues: CSAQTFSGRVHEQYF.

V is TRBV5-1 and J is TRBJ2-1; weak D call: TRBD2 (5 bases). Germline CDR1 is SGHRS and CDR2 is YFSETQ. The CDR3 consists of 12 residues. V shed 0 bases and J shed 10 bases, with 8 bases lying between them. CDR3 DNA sequence: TGCGCCAGCAGCTTGGCATGGGAGGAGCAGTTCTTC. It yields the protein CASSLAWEEQFF.

This clonotype was observed many times. J is TRBJ2-1 and V is TRBV4-3; TRBD2 aligns across 7 bases. The CDR3 has 14 amino acids. The germline gives CDR1 LGHNA, CDR2 YSLEER. V dropped 1 base and J dropped 4; count of bases not matched to a gene: 1. The CDR3 is CASSQVGGYNEQFF. For the CDR3, the DNA is TGCGCCAGCAGCCAAGTCGGGGGGTACAATGAGCAGTTCTTC.

This clonotype came up many times. The gene calls are TRBV6-1 and TRBJ2-1; tentative D call: TRBD2 (6 bases). Germline CDR1 MNHNS, CDR2 SASEGT. The V gene lost 6 bases and the J gene lost 0 bases, with 9 bases spanning the gap. CDR3 size: 14 residues. The CDR3 sequence: CASRLGGSYNEQFF. The DNA of the CDR3 is TGTGCCAGCAGACTGGGGGGCTCCTACAATGAGCAGTTCTTC.

The chain has TRBV29-1 and TRBJ1-1; maybe TRBD1 (5 bases). The germline CDR1 and CDR2 sequences are SQVTM and ANQGSEA. V was trimmed by 7 bases and J by 3 bases, leaving 15 bases between them. This CDR3 comprises 13 residues. The CDR3 DNA sequence: TGCAGCGCTTGGTCGGGGGTTGACACTGAAGCTTTCTTT. This encodes CSAWSGVDTEAFF.

This rearrangement joins TRBV20-1 to TRBJ2-5; D possibly corresponds to TRBD2 (5 bases). V lost 6 bases and J 5 bases, leaving 10 bases between the germline ends. Germline CDR1 and CDR2: DFQATT and SNEGSKA (reference sequence). This CDR3 region has 11 residues. The CDR3 region has the DNA TGCAGTGCAGCGCGGGCCGAGACCCAGTACTTC. Translation gives CSAARAETQYF.

The V and J genes are TRBV27 and TRBJ2-7, with a weak D call TRBD2 (5 bases). The CDR3 extends over 14 amino acids. Trimming took off 8 bases at V and 3 bases at J, with 17 bases between the two ends. CDR1 and CDR2 (germline): MNHEY, SMNVEV (reference sequence). The CDR3 loop reads CASAPRARGYEQYF. In DNA, the CDR3 is TGTGCCAGCGCCCCACGGGCCCGGGGCTACGAGCAGTACTTC.

The V gene is TRBV20-1, the J gene TRBJ1-6; D unclear. Germline assignment: CDR1 DFQATT and CDR2 SNEGSKA (reference sequence). The CDR3 covers 17 residues. The V and J ends lost 0 bases and 5 bases respectively, with 17 bases between them. The CDR3 is CSARDPLQNADNSPLHF. The CDR3 coding sequence is TGCAGTGCTAGAGATCCCCTACAGAATGCGGATAATTCACCCCTCCACTTT.

The chain has TRBV10-3 and TRBJ2-7; 14 bases are a match to TRBD2. Germline trimming cut 0 bases from V and 1 base from J; bases unmatched to any gene: 8. CDR3 size: 19 residues. Germline CDR1 and CDR2: ENHRY and SYGVKD. The CDR3 nucleotides read TGTGCCATCAGTGAGTCGGGGACTAGCGGGGGAATTCGGTCCTACGAGCAGTACTTC. It specifies CAISESGTSGGIRSYEQYF.

This clonotype is a singleton in its sample. The rearrangement links TRBV12-3 or TRBV12-4 to TRBJ1-1, with TRBD1 identical over 7 bases. V was pared by 6 bases and J by 0 bases, with 7 bases of the junction left unmatched. CDR3 length: 15 amino acids. The chain's CDR3 is CASRDRTVVNTEAFF. The DNA of the CDR3 is TGTGCCAGCAGGGACAGGACTGTGGTGAACACTGAAGCTTTCTTT.

This clonotype was seen repeatedly, ten times or more. The V and J genes are TRBV6-4 and TRBJ1-3; D is unclear. Trimming cost V 10 bases and J 0 bases, with 22 bases left between them. The CDR3 is 17 amino acids. Germline values: CDR1 MRHNA, CDR2 SNTAGT. CDR3 DNA: TGTGCCAACCGCCTTCAGGAGGGTTTGGACTCTGGAAACACCATATATTTT. Translating it yields CANRLQEGLDSGNTIYF.

CDR3 sequence reads: CASSLDPTPGNTIYF. The CDR3 nucleotides are TGCGCCAGCAGCTTGGATCCCACCCCTGGAAACACCATATATTTT. V and J are TRBV5-1 and TRBJ1-3; D remains unclear. In germline, CDR1 is SGHRS, CDR2 YFSETQ. V was shortened by 0 bases and J by 2 bases, with 9 bases between the two germline ends. CDR3 length: 15 amino acids.

This chain joins TRBV6-5 and TRBJ1-1, with D hard to call. CDR3 size: 15 residues. The V end was cut by 0 bases, the J end by 4 bases, with 12 bases between. In germline, CDR1 is MNHEY, CDR2 SVGAGI. CDR3: CASSYSPGIGTEAFF. The DNA for the CDR3 is TGTGCCAGCAGTTACTCACCGGGTATTGGCACTGAAGCTTTCTTT.

This clonotype showed up just a few times. The chain joins TRBV7-8 to TRBJ2-7, with D perhaps matching TRBD2 (6 bases). Trimming took off 5 bases at V and 3 bases at J, with 20 bases between the two ends. The CDR3 has 16 residues. Germline V gives CDR1 SGHVS, CDR2 FQNEAQ. CDR3: CASSRQGGFTSYEQYF. CDR3 nucleotides: TGTGCCAGCAGCCGCCAGGGAGGCTTTACGAGCTACGAGCAGTACTTC.

The chain couples TRBV7-2 to TRBJ2-2; D is possibly TRBD1 (6 bases). Per germline, CDR1 SGHTA and CDR2 FQGNSA. CDR3 length: 15 amino acids. V lost 4 bases and J 6 bases, leaving 15 bases between the germline ends. The CDR3 is CASSYADRLAGELFF. CDR3 sequence (DNA): TGTGCCAGCAGCTATGCCGACAGGTTGGCCGGGGAGCTGTTTTTT.

V and J are TRBV7-2 and TRBJ2-7; D call uncertain. V dropped 5 bases and J dropped 2 bases, with 19 bases sitting between them. The CDR3 is made up of 16 amino acids. The V gene's germline CDR1 is SGHTA and CDR2 FQGNSA. DNA for the CDR3: TGTGCCAGCAGCCCCGTCGTCCGCGTATCAACCTACGAGCAGTACTTC. Protein sequence: CASSPVVRVSTYEQYF.

The chain is built from TRBV6-1 and TRBJ2-7; possibly TRBD1 for D (6 bases). The CDR3 extends over 16 amino acids. Germline CDR1 MNHNS, CDR2 SASEGT. V lost 4 bases and J lost 0, with 16 bases in between. The CDR3 DNA reads as TGTGCCAGCAGTGGCTCCCTTACAGGGTCCTCCTACGAGCAGTACTTC. Its translation is CASSGSLTGSSYEQYF.

This rearrangement joins TRBV20-1 to TRBJ2-5, with D perhaps assigned TRBD1 or TRBD2 (5 bases each). Germline-derived CDR1 and CDR2 are DFQATT and SNEGSKA (reference sequence). V was cut by 4 bases and J by 5 bases, with 17 bases left in between. The CDR3 runs to 14 residues. The CDR3 DNA follows: TGCAGTGCTACCCGGGACCTCCCCGGGGAGACCCAGTACTTC. It translates to CSATRDLPGETQYF.

This clonotype was found a few times. The chain joins TRBV20-1 to TRBJ1-2, with D possibly TRBD1 on 6 matching bases. This CDR3 is 13 amino acids long. Per the germline V gene, CDR1 is DFQATT and CDR2 is SNEGSKA (reference sequence). V gave up 6 bases and J gave up 5 bases, with 16 bases separating them. CDR3 region: CSATPTGSYGYTF. DNA of the CDR3: TGCAGTGCCACACCAACAGGGAGTTATGGCTACACCTTC.

A few counts support this clonotype. CDR3 DNA sequence: TGTGCCAGCAGCTTTACCGGGGGATTGGGTGAAAAACTGTTTTTT. It is translated as CASSFTGGLGEKLFF. The chain carries TRBV7-9 and TRBJ1-4, with D possibly matching TRBD1 (5 bases). Between the trimmed V and J ends, which lost 3 bases and 7 bases, there was a span of 15 bases. Germline CDR1 is SEHNR and CDR2 is FQNEAQ (reference sequence). This CDR3 spans 15 amino acids.

This sequence joins TRBV12-5 and TRBJ2-1; 7 bases align to TRBD1. The CDR3 loop spans 14 amino acids. CDR1 and CDR2 (germline): LGHNT, FRNRAP. J lost 2 bases, V lost 5 bases, and 3 bases had no gene match. In DNA form, the CDR3 reads TGTGCTAGTGGTCAGGGGGTAACCTACAATGAGCAGTTCTTC. It specifies CASGQGVTYNEQFF.